This T cell receptor beta chain was found in a study of OX40 agonist ivuxolimab in advanced cancers. As for the study in general: It was ivuxolimab, an agonistic anti-OX40 (CD134) antibody, that patients were treated with. The eligibility criteria allowed prior anti-PD-1, anti-PD-L1 or anti-CTLA-4 therapy, and roughly 39% had some. Ivuxolimab doses were 0.01, 0.1, 0.3, 1.5, 3 or 10 mg/kg every 2 weeks.

A note on this clone: The antigen remains unidentified.

The study's findings and limits: The specificity for antigen of the expanded peripheral T cells was not determined.

TCRdb's table, derived via immunoSEQ multiplex PCR, lists solely in-frame clones and lacks some. The sample consists of fewer than 85,000 clones, roughly four fifths of them appearing once. The receptor was derived from an adult with an advanced solid tumor such as melanoma, head and neck, liver or kidney cancer. The input for sequencing was CD4+ or CD8+ T cells sorted from blood, taken in a trial of the OX40 agonist ivuxolimab.

The CDR3 sequence: CASSITGTSGGLATEQFF. The CDR3 DNA sequence: TGTGCCAGCAGCATCACCGGGACTAGCGGGGGTCTAGCGACTGAGCAGTTCTTC. This chain links TRBV7-3 with TRBJ2-1; 14 positions agree with TRBD2. The CDR3 is made up of 18 amino acids. Germline V gene data show CDR1 as SGHTA and CDR2 as FQGTGA. V lost 5 bases, J lost 9 bases, and 15 bases stayed unmatched.